Listed below are T cell receptor beta chains from one sample, sequenced in a study of T-cell memory formation after mild COVID-19. TCRdb re-called the 5' RACE reads with MiXCR, one entry per CDR3 protein. The sample holds approximately 290,000 distinct CDR3 sequences, about a sixth seen once. Sample: PBMCs or a T cell subset sorted from them (not recorded which). The receptor set was obtained from a man younger than 35 who had mild COVID-19 (a few samples of this study predate the infection). Cell type and time point are not known. CDR3s include the opening cysteine and the closing phenylalanine or tryptophan. A D gene is named only where the DNA matches it firmly. Not all rows give a size; the values are once, few, many and, for expanded clones, a class.

v_call	clone_size	j_call	d_call	cdr3_nt	cdr3_aa
TRBV7-2	-	TRBJ2-1	-	TGTGCCAGCAGCTTAGTATTAGGGAGTAATGAGCAGTTCTTC	CASSLVLGSNEQFF
TRBV7-3	-	TRBJ1-2	-	TGTGGAGGCTATGGCTACACCTTC	CGGYGYTF
TRBV20-1	once	TRBJ1-1	-	TGCAGTGCAGAAAAGAACAGGGACGGCACTGAAGCTTTCTTT	CSAEKNRDGTEAFF
TRBV5-1	-	TRBJ2-3	TRBD2	TGCGCCAGCAGCTTCCAGCGGGGGGCCTTTACAGATACGCAGTATTTT	CASSFQRGAFTDTQYF
TRBV6-5	many	TRBJ1-1	-	TGTGCCAGCAGTGGACAGAACACTGAAGCTTTCTTT	CASSGQNTEAFF
TRBV7-2	many	TRBJ2-5	TRBD2	TGTGCCAGCAGCTTAACTAGCGGCCAAGAGACCCAGTACTTC	CASSLTSGQETQYF
TRBV18	few	TRBJ1-6	TRBD1	TGTGCCAGCTCACCAACGGGACAGATTAATTCACCCCTCCACTTT	CASSPTGQINSPLHF
TRBV29-1	-	TRBJ1-2	-	TGCAGCGTTGACAGAGCTAACTATGGCTACACCTTC	CSVDRANYGYTF
TRBV5-1	-	TRBJ2-1	TRBD1	TGCGCCAGCAGCTTTGGGGACAGGGATTTCGATGAGCAGTTCTTC	CASSFGDRDFDEQFF
TRBV6-2/TRBV6-3	-	TRBJ2-2	TRBD1	TGTGCCAGCAGTTACGCTAGGAAACAGGGGTACACCGGGGAGCTGTTTTTT	CASSYARKQGYTGELFF
TRBV27	few	TRBJ1-1	-	TGTGCCAGCAGTTTATCGTTGGGAACTGAAGCTTTCTTT	CASSLSLGTEAFF
TRBV12-3/TRBV12-4	many	TRBJ1-2	TRBD1	TGTGCCAGCATCTCCCGGGGACAGGGGACCCCTAACTATGGCTACACCTTC	CASISRGQGTPNYGYTF
TRBV27	few	TRBJ1-2	TRBD1	TGTGCCAGCAGCCGACAGGGCTCTCAAGGCTACACCTTC	CASSRQGSQGYTF
TRBV9	-	TRBJ2-3	-	TGTGCCAGCAGCGTAGTCCCGGGCCTCACAGATACGCAGTATTTT	CASSVVPGLTDTQYF
TRBV6-2/TRBV6-3	-	TRBJ1-5	-	TGTGCCAGCAGCACCCTGGGGCAGAGCAATCAGCCCCAGCATTTT	CASSTLGQSNQPQHF
TRBV7-9	few	TRBJ1-1	-	TGTGCCAGCAGCCCCCGGCGGTCGGGTGATTACACTGAAGCTTTCTTT	CASSPRRSGDYTEAFF
TRBV5-1	-	TRBJ1-1	-	TGCGCCAGCAGCTTGACTACAGCCTCGAACACTGAAGCTTTCTTT	CASSLTTASNTEAFF
TRBV3-1	many	TRBJ2-7	TRBD2	TGTGCCAGCAGCAAGCGGGGGGCCTTTCTCCTGAACGAGCAGTACTTC	CASSKRGAFLLNEQYF
TRBV5-4	few	TRBJ2-6	-	TGTGCCACTTACCGGGGGACAGGGGCCAACGTCCTGACTTTC	CATYRGTGANVLTF
TRBV5-6	few	TRBJ2-1	TRBD1	TGTGCCAGCAGGGTAACAGGGGGAGCATACAATGAGCAGTTCTTC	CASRVTGGAYNEQFF
TRBV5-5	few	TRBJ2-3	-	TGTGCCAGCAGCAAGGGGAGACACTCCACAGATACGCAGTATTTT	CASSKGRHSTDTQYF
TRBV7-2	-	TRBJ2-2	TRBD2	TGTGCCAGCAGCTCCGGTACGGGGGGTCCCCCCGGGGAGCTGTTTTTT	CASSSGTGGPPGELFF
TRBV11-1	-	TRBJ1-3	-	TGTGCCAGCAGCTCCCAGTCGGGAAACACCATATATTTT	CASSSQSGNTIYF
TRBV5-1	-	TRBJ2-3	-	TGCGCCAGCACCACTCAGGGTCAGGATACGCAGTATTTT	CASTTQGQDTQYF
TRBV20-1	-	TRBJ1-2	-	TGCAGTGCTAGAGTTGGGACGGGTTATGGCTACACCTTC	CSARVGTGYGYTF
TRBV5-1	few	TRBJ2-7	TRBD2	TGCGCCAGCAGCTCATCCGCTAGCGGGGGACCCTCCTACGAGCAGTACTTC	CASSSSASGGPSYEQYF
TRBV12-3/TRBV12-4	many	TRBJ2-3	-	TGTGCCAGCAGTTTCGGGGACACCAGCACAGATACGCAGTATTTT	CASSFGDTSTDTQYF
TRBV5-1	-	TRBJ2-2	-	TGCGCCAGCAGCTTTTTGGATTCCACCGGGGAGCTGTTTTTT	CASSFLDSTGELFF
TRBV5-4	-	TRBJ1-1	-	TGTGCCAGCGGGTTACAGGAAACGAAGGAAGCTTTCTTT	CASGLQETKEAFF
TRBV5-1	-	TRBJ2-2	-	TGCGCCAGCAGCCCGGCATCAGTGAACACCGGGGAGCTGTTTTTT	CASSPASVNTGELFF
TRBV6-5	-	TRBJ1-1	TRBD1	TGTGCCAGCAGTTACTCCGAGGGGGCGCCGGGCACTGAAGCTTTCTTT	CASSYSEGAPGTEAFF
TRBV19	-	TRBJ1-5	-	TGTGCCAGTAGTATCCTGCGACAGCCCCAGCATTTT	CASSILRQPQHF
TRBV24-1	few	TRBJ2-5	-	TGTGCCACCAGTGACGCCGCGGCCCGGGAGACCCAGTACTTC	CATSDAAARETQYF
TRBV7-2	-	TRBJ1-5	TRBD1	TGTGCCAGCAGCTACAGGGGTGAGCAGCCCCAGCATTTT	CASSYRGEQPQHF
TRBV5-1	few	TRBJ2-1	TRBD1	TGCGCCAGCAGATCGGGACAGGGGAATTTCAATGAGCAGTTCTTC	CASRSGQGNFNEQFF
TRBV5-1	-	TRBJ2-2	TRBD1	TGCGCCAGCAGCTTCACAGGGGGCGAGACCGGGGAGCTGTTTTTT	CASSFTGGETGELFF
TRBV5-1	many	TRBJ1-2	-	TGCGCCAGCAGCTTGACGACAGAGAACTATGGCTACACCTTC	CASSLTTENYGYTF
TRBV18	-	TRBJ1-1	TRBD1	TGTGCCAGCTCACCTAACTCAGGGGGCTGGTACACTGAAGCTTTCTTT	CASSPNSGGWYTEAFF
TRBV12-3/TRBV12-4	-	TRBJ1-4	TRBD1	TGTGCCAGCAGTCTTAGACAGGGTTTAGAAAAACTGTTTTTT	CASSLRQGLEKLFF
TRBV5-1	-	TRBJ2-1	-	TGCGCCAGCAGCCGGCCAGGGACCTACAATGAGCAGTTCTTC	CASSRPGTYNEQFF